Shown below are 27 T cell receptor beta chains from a single sample sequenced in a study of blood T cell repertoires in COVID-19. Libraries were prepared by immunoSEQ multiplex PCR; TCRdb keeps only in-frame clonotypes and omits some of them. Of roughly 90,000 clones listed, 85% were seen once; the top ten hold roughly 37%. Sample: peripheral blood. These receptors came from a man at least 80 years old with acute or convalescent COVID-19.

The chain joins TRBV19 to TRBJ2-7, with D possibly matching TRBD1 (6 bases). The length of the CDR3 is 15 residues. Trimming stripped 4 bases from V and 3 bases from J, with 16 bases between. The germline CDR1 and CDR2 sequences are LNHDA and SQIVND (reference sequence). CDR3 sequence reads: CASSTDRRRVYEQYF. CDR3 nucleotide sequence: TGTGCCAGTAGTACTGACAGGAGAAGGGTCTACGAGCAGTACTTC.

The chain uses TRBV18 and TRBJ2-7, with TRBD2 matching 7 bases. After removal of 3 bases from V and 0 bases from J, the junction contained 8 bases not matched to a gene. The germline CDR1 and CDR2 sequences are KGHSH and LQKENI. CDR3 size: 16 residues. CDR3 DNA sequence: TGTGCCAGCTCACCCGCGGGGGTTCAGGCCTCCTACGAGCAGTACTTC. This translates into CASSPAGVQASYEQYF.

This clone was detected only a few times. The chain joins TRBV19 to TRBJ1-5; no firm D call. V lost 4 bases, J lost 3 bases, and 16 bases lay in between. This CDR3 region has 16 residues. Germline values: CDR1 LNHDA, CDR2 SQIVND (reference sequence). In DNA, the CDR3 is TGTGCCAGTAGTAAGGTGTCCGGAACAGACAATCAGCCCCAGCATTTT. Amino acids: CASSKVSGTDNQPQHF.

This chain connects TRBV3-1 (or the pseudogene TRBV3-2) to TRBJ2-2, with 13 bases that match TRBD2. Per the germline V gene, CDR1 is LGHDT and CDR2 is YNNKEL (reference sequence). J was trimmed by 6 bases and V by 5 bases; bases with no gene match: 18. This CDR3 is 20 amino acids long. The CDR3 region has the DNA TGTGCCAGCAGCGAAGGGTCCCTTAGACTAGCGGGAGGATGGGCCGGGGAGCTGTTTTTT. This codes for CASSEGSLRLAGGWAGELFF.

The J gene is TRBJ1-3, the V gene TRBV4-2; weak D call: TRBD1 (6 bases). Per germline, CDR1 LGHNA and CDR2 YNFKEQ. The germline V and J ends were trimmed by 0 bases and 4 bases, with 10 bases remaining between them. The CDR3 consists of 15 residues. CDR3 residues: CASSQDRGSGNTIYF. Here the CDR3 DNA reads TGTGCCAGCAGCCAAGACAGGGGATCCGGAAACACCATATATTTT.

The CDR3 loop is CASIKGQDNQPQHF. CDR3 DNA sequence: TGTGCCAGCATAAAGGGACAGGACAATCAGCCCCAGCATTTT. The V and J genes are TRBV6-5 and TRBJ1-5; 8 bases agree with TRBD1. The CDR3 runs 14 residues. Trimming cost V 7 bases and J 3 bases; bases outside gene matches: 5. Germline CDR1 reads MNHEY; CDR2 reads SVGAGI.

The rearrangement uses TRBV2 and TRBJ1-2; D perhaps matches TRBD1 (5 bases). This CDR3 has 15 residues. The V end lost 2 bases, the J end lost 7 bases, and 17 bases lay between the germline ends. Germline V gives CDR1 SNHLY, CDR2 FYNNEI. This CDR3 reads CASSESAAGHGGYTF. The CDR3 DNA follows: TGTGCCAGCAGTGAATCGGCCGCAGGGCATGGTGGCTACACCTTC.

This chain links TRBV5-4 with TRBJ1-1; D is perhaps TRBD1 (5 bases). The CDR3 length is 14 residues. Germline V gives CDR1 SGHNT, CDR2 YYREEE (reference sequence). V was trimmed by 6 bases and J by 0 bases, leaving 12 bases between them. CDR3 coding DNA: TGTGCCAGCACGACCGGAGGGGTGAACACTGAAGCTTTCTTT. This gives the protein CASTTGGVNTEAFF.

The V call is TRBV14, the J call TRBJ1-2, with a possible D match to TRBD1 (5 bases). CDR3 length: 17 amino acids. V lost 4 bases to trimming and J lost 4 bases, with 22 bases between them. Germline V lookup: CDR1 SGHDN, CDR2 FVKESK. The CDR3 DNA reads TGTGCCAGCAGCCTGCCGACCGGAGCAGGGCCCCTCTATGGCTACACCTTC. It specifies CASSLPTGAGPLYGYTF.

This clone was picked up a small number of times. This chain joins TRBV6-4 and TRBJ2-1; 9 nucleotides line up with TRBD2. This CDR3 is built from 15 residues. Germline loops: CDR1 MRHNA, CDR2 SNTAGT. V lost 8 bases to trimming and J lost 8 bases; unmatched junction nucleotides: 13. The CDR3 protein is CASSPSGAPSDEQFF. The CDR3 nucleotides are TGTGCCAGCTCCCCTAGCGGGGCCCCTTCGGATGAGCAGTTCTTC.

This clone has just one count. V and J are TRBV6-2 or TRBV6-3 and TRBJ2-7; TRBD1 agrees at 7 bases. Per the germline V gene, CDR1 is MNHEY and CDR2 is SVGEGT. Trimming at V came to 2 bases and at J to 0 bases, leaving 7 bases not matched to a gene. The CDR3 runs 16 residues. In nucleotides, the CDR3 is TGTGCCAGCAGTTACAACCCGGGACAGAACTCCTACGAGCAGTACTTC. This gives the protein CASSYNPGQNSYEQYF.

The chain has TRBV29-1 and TRBJ2-1, with D possibly matching TRBD1 (5 bases). Trimming shortened V by 6 bases and J by 4 bases, and 34 bases separated the two germline ends. Germline values: CDR1 SQVTM, CDR2 ANQGSEA. This CDR3 is built from 20 residues. The CDR3, as DNA: TGCAGCGTATTTTTTAGGCATACAGGCCAACCTAAAAACCATTACAATGAGCAGTTCTTC. Protein: CSVFFRHTGQPKNHYNEQFF.

The V call is TRBV11-2, the J call TRBJ2-1; TRBD2 matches at 7 bases. Germline V gene sequence: CDR1 SGHAT, CDR2 FQNNGV. V was clipped by 1 base and J by 5 bases; unmatched bases: 2. This CDR3 has 14 residues. CDR3 nucleotide sequence: TGTGCCAGCAGCTTAGCGGGAGGCAACAATGAGCAGTTCTTC. Amino acids: CASSLAGGNNEQFF.

J is TRBJ2-1 and V is TRBV5-4; TRBD2 matches 8 bases. Losses at the gene ends were 5 bases for V and 3 bases for J; bases not matched to a gene: 7. The CDR3 sequence is 15 residues long. Germline CDR1 SGHNT, CDR2 YYREEE (reference sequence). The DNA of the CDR3 is TGTGCCAGCAGACCCACTAGCGGAAACTACAATGAGCAGTTCTTC. It codes for CASRPTSGNYNEQFF.

The V call is TRBV9, the J call TRBJ2-7; D is perhaps TRBD1 (5 bases). Germline V gene sequence: CDR1 SGDLS, CDR2 YYNGEE. The CDR3 spans 15 residues. V was clipped by 0 bases and J by 2 bases, with 12 bases between them. CDR3 amino acids: CASSVGIVGAYEQYF. The CDR3 DNA reads TGTGCCAGCAGCGTAGGCATCGTAGGGGCCTACGAGCAGTACTTC.

The rearrangement uses TRBV7-6 and TRBJ2-1; 10 bases are a match to TRBD2. V was pared by 8 bases and J by 8 bases, with 6 bases of the junction left unmatched. Germline V CDR1 and CDR2: SGHVS, FNYEAQ. This CDR3 is 13 amino acids long. The CDR3 here is CASFEREGYEQFF. DNA of the CDR3: TGTGCCAGCTTCGAGCGGGAGGGCTATGAGCAGTTCTTC.

This chain uses TRBV7-3 with TRBJ2-7, with 9 bases aligning to TRBD1. The CDR3 is 17 amino acids. With V trimmed by 4 bases and J by 5 bases, 15 bases remained unmatched. CDR1 is SGHTA, CDR2 FQGTGA, per germline. Here the CDR3 DNA reads TGTGCCAGCAGCTCTCACCCACCGGGACAGGGTAAAAACGAGCAGTACTTC. The encoded protein is CASSSHPPGQGKNEQYF.

The count of this clone is one. The chain couples TRBV7-6 to TRBJ2-3; no firm D call. The V gene's germline CDR1 is SGHVS and CDR2 FNYEAQ. With 0 bases removed from V and 1 base from J, the gap between germline ends came to 5 bases. The CDR3 contains 14 residues. CDR3 coding DNA: TGTGCCAGCAGCTTAGCACGGGGCACAGATACGCAGTATTTT. This translates into CASSLARGTDTQYF.

In its sample, this clone was seen once. The CDR3 DNA is TGTGCCAGCAGTTGGGACAGGGGAAAGACCCAGTACTTC. This encodes CASSWDRGKTQYF. The chain carries TRBV6-5 and TRBJ2-5, with 10 nucleotides matching TRBD1. J was trimmed by 6 bases and V by 4 bases; bases with no gene match: 2. This CDR3 is built from 13 residues. The germline CDR1 and CDR2 sequences are MNHEY and SVGAGI.

The rearrangement links TRBV11-3 to TRBJ2-1, with 10 bases lining up with TRBD2. V shed 5 bases, J shed 7 bases, and the junction held 5 bases outside the gene matches. The CDR3 has 14 amino acids. CDR1 is SGHNT and CDR2 is YENEEA in the germline V gene. Here the CDR3 reads CASSRLAGANEQFF. The CDR3 nucleotides are TGTGCCAGCAGCCGGCTAGCGGGAGCTAATGAGCAGTTCTTC.

CDR3 nucleotides: TGTGCCAGCAGTGGGGACAGGATCGAGCAGTACTTC. This codes for CASSGDRIEQYF. V usage is TRBV25-1 and J usage is TRBJ2-7, with TRBD1 identical over 8 bases. V dropped 4 bases and J dropped 6; count of bases not matched to a gene: 2. Germline lookup yields CDR1 MGHDK and CDR2 SYGVNS. The CDR3 has 12 amino acids.

The V and J genes are TRBV7-2 and TRBJ2-3, with 7 bases identical to TRBD1. Germline lookup yields CDR1 SGHTA and CDR2 FQGNSA. The V gene end was trimmed by 4 bases and the J gene end by 5 bases; junction bases not matched to a gene: 15. The CDR3 contains 17 residues. The CDR3 reads CASSWEKGANKRDTQYF. The CDR3, as DNA: TGTGCCAGCAGCTGGGAGAAGGGGGCGAATAAGAGAGATACGCAGTATTTT.

The V call is TRBV6-5, the J call TRBJ2-7, with 7 positions matching TRBD1. CDR3 length: 15 amino acids. CDR1 and CDR2 (germline): MNHEY, SVGAGI. Germline trimming cut 4 bases from V and 0 bases from J; bases unmatched to any gene: 6. CDR3 coding DNA: TGTGCCAGCAGTTCTCGACAGGGCACCTCCTACGAGCAGTACTTC. It translates to CASSSRQGTSYEQYF.

The genes are TRBV15 and TRBJ1-1; 7 bases fit TRBD1. V trimming: 0 bases; J trimming: 4 bases; junction bases outside the gene matches: 5. The CDR3 length is 15 residues. Germline V gives CDR1 LNHNV, CDR2 YYDKDF (reference sequence). The CDR3 reads CATSRDLHRGTEAFF. The CDR3 coding sequence is TGTGCCACCAGCAGAGATCTACACAGGGGCACTGAAGCTTTCTTT.

V gene TRBV5-6 combines with J gene TRBJ2-2; 9 bases fit TRBD2. The CDR3 extends over 18 amino acids. Germline CDR1 is SGHDT and CDR2 is YYEEEE. Trimming took 3 bases from V and 4 from J; bases not matched to a gene: 13. DNA for the CDR3: TGTGCCAGCAGCTGGCTTGGGCATAGCGGGAGTGGCACCGGGGAGCTGTTTTTT. It encodes CASSWLGHSGSGTGELFF.

The J gene is TRBJ2-3, the V gene TRBV7-2, with a tentative D call TRBD1 (5 bases). CDR1 is SGHTA and CDR2 is FQGNSA in the germline V gene. This CDR3 spans 16 amino acids. Trimming stripped 4 bases from V and 2 bases from J, with 16 bases between. As DNA, the CDR3 is TGTGCCAGCAGCTCCCCCCGGACATTGGCCACAGATACGCAGTATTTT. This encodes CASSSPRTLATDTQYF. Drawing the rest from reference TRBV7-2 and TRBJ2-3, the complete variable domain is GAGVSQSPSNKVTEKGKDVELRCDPISGHTALYWYRQSLGQGLEFLIYFQGNSAPDKSGLPSDRFSAERTGGSVSTLTIQRTQQEDSAVYLCASSSPRTLATDTQYFGPGTRLTVL.

To note about this clone: Other nucleotide sequences from this sample produce the same CDR3. The chain has TRBV2 and TRBJ2-1; perhaps TRBD1 as D (6 bases). Germline assignment: CDR1 SNHLY and CDR2 FYNNEI. Trimming cost V 6 bases and J 6 bases, with 12 bases left between them. CDR3 length: 13 amino acids. CDR3 protein: CASSEQGFNEQFF. In DNA, the CDR3 is TGTGCCAGCAGCGAACAGGGTTTCAATGAGCAGTTCTTC.